This TCR beta chain was profiled in a study of response to subunit inactivated influenza vaccine. Study findings and constraints: Seasonal influenza vaccination, on each occasion, was suggested by the authors to recruit few new T cells.

This CDR3 has 18 amino acids. V lost 2 bases, J lost 4 bases, and 21 bases lay in between. Germline V gives CDR1 SGHAT, CDR2 FQDESV (reference sequence). Turning to this clonotype: Its antigen is unidentified.

TCRdb redid the calling of the RT-PCR reads with MiXCR, one entry per CDR3 protein. This sample has more than 450,000 distinct CDR3 sequences; about 12% occur once, and the top ten carry roughly 10%. V usage is TRBV11-1 and J usage is TRBJ1-5; D might be TRBD1 (6 bases). This TCR was sampled from a man aged 45-65 years who received an inactivated influenza vaccine. Source: PBMCs from blood, taken on the day of vaccination. CDR3 sequence reads: CASSLSSARQGMNQPQHF. DNA of the CDR3: TGTGCCAGCAGCTTATCGTCCGCCCGGCAGGGGATGAATCAGCCCCAGCATTTT. Variable domain in full (rest from reference TRBV11-1 and TRBJ1-5): EAEVAQSPRYKITEKSQAVAFWCDPISGHATLYWYRQILGQGPELLVQFQDESVVDDSQLPKDRFSAERLKGVDSTLKIQPAELGDSAMYLCASSLSSARQGMNQPQHFGDGTRLSIL.